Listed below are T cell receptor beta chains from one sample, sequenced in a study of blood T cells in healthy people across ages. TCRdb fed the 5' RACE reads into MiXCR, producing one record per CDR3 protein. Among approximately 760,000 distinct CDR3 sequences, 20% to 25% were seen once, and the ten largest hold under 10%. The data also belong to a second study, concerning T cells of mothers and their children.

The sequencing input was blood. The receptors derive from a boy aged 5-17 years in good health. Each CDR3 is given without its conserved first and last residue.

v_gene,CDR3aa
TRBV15,ATSRGNSQEAQY
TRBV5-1,ASSRRGQETQY
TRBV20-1,SARDRRAATEAF
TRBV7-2,ASSLTGTGNTIY
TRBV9,ASSVDPGENSPLH
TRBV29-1,SARGALEEQY
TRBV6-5,ASSYSIGPQETQY
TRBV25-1,ASTGTGYGYA
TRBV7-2,ASSRPAGVVTQY
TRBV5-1,ASNLADYSTETQY
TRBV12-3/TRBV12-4,ASSSGTGLEKLF
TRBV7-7,ASSPDPSLGEQY
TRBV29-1,SVVAGGPEQY
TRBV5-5,ASSFLAGGGTDTQY
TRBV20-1,SARDRDYNEQF
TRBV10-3,AIRSESGSNEQF
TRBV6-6,ASSYYPVTQY
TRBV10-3,AIREGSSHEQY
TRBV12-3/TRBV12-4,ASRSPIPGQGLNEQF
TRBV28,ASSSGPLAKNIQY
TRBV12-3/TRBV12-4,ASSLLRLQETQY
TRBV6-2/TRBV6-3,ASKGRGHGGQPQH
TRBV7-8,ASSSNPGDRETQY
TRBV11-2,ASSHREQF
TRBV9,ASAPPGGTGELF
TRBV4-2,ASSFGQGQAGANVLT
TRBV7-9,ASSLTGAGETQC
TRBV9,ASSTSLGTQY
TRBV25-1,ASSEPNPGTGVGEQY